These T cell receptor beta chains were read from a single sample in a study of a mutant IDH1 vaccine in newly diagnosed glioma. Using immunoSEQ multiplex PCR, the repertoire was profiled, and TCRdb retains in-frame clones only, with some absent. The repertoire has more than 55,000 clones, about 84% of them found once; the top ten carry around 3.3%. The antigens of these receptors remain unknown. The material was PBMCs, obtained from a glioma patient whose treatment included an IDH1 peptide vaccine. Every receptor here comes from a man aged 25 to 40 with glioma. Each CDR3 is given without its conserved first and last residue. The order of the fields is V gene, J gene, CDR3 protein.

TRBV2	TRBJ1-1	ASRFDSLNTEAF
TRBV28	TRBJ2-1	ASSFPGQDTVGQGFFDEQF
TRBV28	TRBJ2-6	ASSLFGASGANVLT
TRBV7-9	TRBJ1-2	ASSQESNRAYGYT
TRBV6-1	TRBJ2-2	ASRGLAATGELF
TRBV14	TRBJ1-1	ASSQDVRTGHLLNTEAF
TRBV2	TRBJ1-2	ASTRSDRVNYGYT
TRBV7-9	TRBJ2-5	ASSILTGEWETQY
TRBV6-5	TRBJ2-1	ASSYFLAGGNNEQF
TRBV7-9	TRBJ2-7	ASSHPSSGTSGYEQY
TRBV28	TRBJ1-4	ASSQLGATNEKLF
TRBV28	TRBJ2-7	ASSSAGTGGYEQY
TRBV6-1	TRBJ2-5	ASSESSTGETQY
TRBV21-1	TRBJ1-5	ASPPPSRRQPQH
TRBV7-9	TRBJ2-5	ASSITTGGETQY
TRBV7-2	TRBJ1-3	ASSLEVTLGNTIY
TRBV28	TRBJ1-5	ASKQGDLYSNQPQH
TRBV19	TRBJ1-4	ASSIPGDWEKLF
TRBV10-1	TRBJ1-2	ASKQGAFGYT
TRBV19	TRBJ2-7	ASSPNESYEQY